The rows below give T cell receptor beta chains drawn from one sample of a study of blood T cell repertoires in COVID-19. The assay was immunoSEQ multiplex PCR, and TCRdb's table has in-frame clones only and misses some. The sample consists of 400,000 or so clones, 80% to 90% of them appearing once. The sequencing sample was made of PBMCs or T cells enriched from blood (not recorded which). Receptor source: a man younger than 40 who had recovered from COVID-19. Both conserved end residues are part of each CDR3. The D gene is left open where the match is weak. Expanded clones get a size class; other rows say once, few or many, or leave the size out.

>TRBJ2-3|TRBD1|.|TRBV5-1
CASSRDRGTDTQYF
TGCGCCAGCAGCAGGGACAGGGGCACAGATACGCAGTATTTT
>TRBJ2-2|TRBD1|.|TRBV24-1
CATSVGQGETGELFF
TGTGCCACCAGTGTAGGACAGGGGGAGACCGGGGAGCTGTTTTTT
>TRBJ2-1|TRBD2|.|TRBV10-3
CAISETTSGVSSNEQFF
TGTGCCATCAGTGAGACCACTAGCGGGGTCTCTTCCAATGAGCAGTTCTTC
>TRBJ2-5|.|few|TRBV5-5
CASSFLAREETQYF
TGTGCCAGCAGCTTCCTAGCTAGAGAAGAGACCCAGTACTTC
>TRBJ2-2|.|.|TRBV12-3/TRBV12-4
CASGWHTGELFF
TGTGCCAGCGGTTGGCACACCGGGGAGCTGTTTTTT
>TRBJ1-3|.|.|TRBV29-1
CSVVFDSSGNTIYF
TGCAGCGTTGTATTCGATAGCTCTGGAAACACCATATATTTT
>TRBJ2-7|TRBD1|.|TRBV28
CASRRSQGYEQYF
TGTGCCAGCAGAAGATCACAGGGGTACGAGCAGTACTTC
>TRBJ2-4|.|.|TRBV5-6
CASSPPGSKNIQYF
TGTGCCAGCAGCCCGCCCGGGTCCAAAAACATTCAGTACTTC
>TRBJ2-2|.|.|TRBV9
CASSLPTTGELFF
TGTGCCAGCAGCTTGCCTACCACCGGGGAGCTGTTTTTT
>TRBJ2-1|TRBD2|.|TRBV3-1/TRBV3-2
CASSLDGTSNNEQFF
TGTGCCAGCAGCCTCGACGGGACTAGCAACAATGAGCAGTTCTTC
>TRBJ2-2|TRBD2|.|TRBV6-1
CASSGGLAANTGELFF
TGTGCCAGCAGTGGGGGACTAGCGGCGAACACCGGGGAGCTGTTTTTT
>TRBJ1-2|.|few|TRBV28
CASSPRGRGYGYTF
TGTGCCAGCAGTCCCAGGGGCCGTGGCTATGGCTACACCTTC
>TRBJ1-5|TRBD1|.|TRBV3-1/TRBV3-2
CASSPNGQGGQPQHF
TGTGCCAGCAGCCCTAACGGACAGGGAGGTCAGCCCCAGCATTTT
>TRBJ2-2|TRBD2|.|TRBV5-5
CASSLGVAGNTGELFF
TGTGCCAGCAGCTTGGGTGTAGCGGGGAACACCGGGGAGCTGTTTTTT
>TRBJ2-7|TRBD2|.|TRBV7-9
CASSLAGTSSYEQYF
TGTGCCAGCAGCTTGGCTGGGACTAGCTCCTACGAGCAGTACTTC
>TRBJ2-1|.|.|TRBV5-8
CASSYKFGDLLYNEQFF
TGTGCCAGCAGCTACAAGTTCGGGGATCTCCTATACAATGAGCAGTTCTTC
>TRBJ2-3|.|.|TRBV24-1
CATSDPWGADTQYF
TGTGCCACCAGTGATCCTTGGGGAGCGGATACGCAGTATTTT
>TRBJ1-5|.|.|TRBV7-9
CASSQAGPPNQPQHF
TGTGCCAGCAGTCAGGCAGGGCCTCCTAATCAGCCCCAGCATTTT
>TRBJ1-2|.|.|TRBV24-1
CATSSYQGGGYTF
TGTGCCACCTCTTCGTATCAGGGAGGGGGCTACACCTTC
>TRBJ1-2|.|few|TRBV19
CASSPSSGLRGYTF
TGTGCCAGTAGCCCGTCGTCCGGTCTGCGGGGCTACACCTTC